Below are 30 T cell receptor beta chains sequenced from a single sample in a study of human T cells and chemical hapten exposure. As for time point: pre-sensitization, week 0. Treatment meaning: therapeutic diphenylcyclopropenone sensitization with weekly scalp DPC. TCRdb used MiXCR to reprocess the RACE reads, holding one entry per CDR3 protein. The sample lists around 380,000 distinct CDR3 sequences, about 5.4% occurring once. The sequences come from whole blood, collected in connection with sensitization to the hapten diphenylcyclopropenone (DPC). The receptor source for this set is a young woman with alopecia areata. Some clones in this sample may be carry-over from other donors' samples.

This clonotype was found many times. The CDR3 sequence: CASGQQAQETQYF. In DNA form, the CDR3 reads TGTGCCAGCGGGCAACAGGCTCAAGAGACCCAGTACTTC. This rearrangement joins TRBV6-6 to TRBJ2-5, with a weak D call TRBD1 (5 bases). Germline V gives CDR1 MNHNY, CDR2 SVGAGI (reference sequence). The ends were cut back, 8 bases at V and 2 bases at J, with 12 bases in the middle. This CDR3 region has 13 residues.

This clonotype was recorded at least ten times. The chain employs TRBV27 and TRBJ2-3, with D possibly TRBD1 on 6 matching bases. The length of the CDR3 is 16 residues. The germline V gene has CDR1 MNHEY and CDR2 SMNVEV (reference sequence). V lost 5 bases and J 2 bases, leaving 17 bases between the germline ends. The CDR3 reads CASSITGRLFTDTQYF. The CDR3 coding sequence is TGTGCCAGCAGTATAACAGGGAGACTATTCACAGATACGCAGTATTTT.

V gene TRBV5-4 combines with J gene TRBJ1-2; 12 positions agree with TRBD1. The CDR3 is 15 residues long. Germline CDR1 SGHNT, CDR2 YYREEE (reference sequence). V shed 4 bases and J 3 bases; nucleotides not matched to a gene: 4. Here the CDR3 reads CASSEGQGAYYGYTF. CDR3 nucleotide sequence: TGTGCCAGCAGCGAGGGACAGGGGGCTTACTATGGCTACACCTTC.

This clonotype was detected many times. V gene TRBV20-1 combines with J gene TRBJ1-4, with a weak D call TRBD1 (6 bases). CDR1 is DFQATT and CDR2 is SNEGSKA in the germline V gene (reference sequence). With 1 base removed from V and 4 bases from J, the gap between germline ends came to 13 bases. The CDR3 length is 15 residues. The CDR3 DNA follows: TGCAGTGCTAGAGTCGGGGGCAGGAGTAATGAAAAACTGTTTTTT. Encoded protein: CSARVGGRSNEKLFF.

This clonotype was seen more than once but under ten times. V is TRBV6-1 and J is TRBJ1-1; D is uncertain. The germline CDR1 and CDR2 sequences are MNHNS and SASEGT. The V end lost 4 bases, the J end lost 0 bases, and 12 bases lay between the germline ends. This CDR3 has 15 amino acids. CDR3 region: CASSVLVGMNTEAFF. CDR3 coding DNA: TGTGCCAGCAGTGTCCTTGTGGGGATGAACACTGAAGCTTTCTTT.

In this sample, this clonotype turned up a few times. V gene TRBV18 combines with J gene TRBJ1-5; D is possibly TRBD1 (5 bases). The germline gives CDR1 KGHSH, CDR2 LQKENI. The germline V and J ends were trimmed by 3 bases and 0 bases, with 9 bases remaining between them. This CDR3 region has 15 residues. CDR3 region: CASSPVGVSNQPQHF. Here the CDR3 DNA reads TGTGCCAGCTCACCTGTGGGGGTTAGCAATCAGCCCCAGCATTTT.

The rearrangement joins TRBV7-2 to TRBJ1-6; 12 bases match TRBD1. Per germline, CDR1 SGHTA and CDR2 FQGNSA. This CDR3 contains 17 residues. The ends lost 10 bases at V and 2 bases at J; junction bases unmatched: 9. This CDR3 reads CATQTGTGGTYNSPLHF. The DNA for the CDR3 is TGTGCCACCCAGACCGGGACAGGGGGCACCTATAATTCACCCCTCCACTTT.

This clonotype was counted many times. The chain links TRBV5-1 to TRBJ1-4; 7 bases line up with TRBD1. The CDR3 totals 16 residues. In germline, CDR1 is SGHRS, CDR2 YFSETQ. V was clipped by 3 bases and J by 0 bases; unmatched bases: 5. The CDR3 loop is CASSSGTAATNEKLFF. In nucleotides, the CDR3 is TGCGCCAGCAGCTCCGGGACAGCTGCAACTAATGAAAAACTGTTTTTT.

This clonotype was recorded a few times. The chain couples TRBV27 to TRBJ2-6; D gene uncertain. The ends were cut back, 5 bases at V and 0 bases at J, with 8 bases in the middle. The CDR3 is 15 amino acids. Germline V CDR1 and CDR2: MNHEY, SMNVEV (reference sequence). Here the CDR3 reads CASSPEPSGANVLTF. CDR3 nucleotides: TGTGCCAGCAGTCCCGAGCCCTCTGGGGCCAACGTCCTGACTTTC. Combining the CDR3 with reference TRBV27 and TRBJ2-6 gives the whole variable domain EAQVTQNPRYLITVTGKKLTVTCSQNMNHEYMSWYRQDPGLGLRQIYYSMNVEVTDKGDVPEGYKVSRKEKRNFPLILESPSPNQTSLYFCASSPEPSGANVLTFGAGSRLTVL.

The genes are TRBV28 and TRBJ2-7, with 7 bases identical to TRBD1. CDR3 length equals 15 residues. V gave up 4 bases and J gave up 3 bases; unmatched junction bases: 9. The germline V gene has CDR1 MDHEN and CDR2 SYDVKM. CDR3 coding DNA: TGTGCCAGCAGTTCCTTATACAGGGGCAGCTACGAGCAGTACTTC. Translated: CASSSLYRGSYEQYF.

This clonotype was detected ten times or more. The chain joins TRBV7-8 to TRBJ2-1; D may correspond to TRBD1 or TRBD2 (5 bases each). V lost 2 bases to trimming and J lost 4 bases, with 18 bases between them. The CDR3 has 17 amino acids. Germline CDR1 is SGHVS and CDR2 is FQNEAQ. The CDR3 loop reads CASSLTWGRSIYNEQFF. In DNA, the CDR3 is TGTGCCAGCAGCTTAACGTGGGGGAGATCCATTTACAATGAGCAGTTCTTC.

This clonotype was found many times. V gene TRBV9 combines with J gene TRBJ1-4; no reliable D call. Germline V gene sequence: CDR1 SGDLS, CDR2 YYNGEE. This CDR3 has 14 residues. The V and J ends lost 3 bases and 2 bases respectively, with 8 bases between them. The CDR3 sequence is CASSATVTNEKLFF. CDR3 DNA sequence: TGTGCCAGCAGCGCGACGGTGACTAATGAAAAACTGTTTTTT.

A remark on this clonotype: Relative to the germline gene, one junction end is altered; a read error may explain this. CDR3 region: CASSLDFRDTQYF. The DNA for the CDR3 is TGTGCTAGCAGCTTAGATTTCCGTGATACGCAGTATTTT. The chain couples TRBV7-7 to TRBJ2-3; D is uncertain. This CDR3 spans 13 amino acids. CDR1 is SSHAT and CDR2 is FNYEAQ in the germline V gene (reference sequence).

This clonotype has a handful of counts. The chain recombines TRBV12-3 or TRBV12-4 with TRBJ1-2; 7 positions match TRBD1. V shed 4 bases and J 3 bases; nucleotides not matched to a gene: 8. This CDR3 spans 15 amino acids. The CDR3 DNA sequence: TGTGCCAGCAGTTCGCATGAACAGGGGTACTATGGCTACACCTTC. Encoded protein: CASSSHEQGYYGYTF.

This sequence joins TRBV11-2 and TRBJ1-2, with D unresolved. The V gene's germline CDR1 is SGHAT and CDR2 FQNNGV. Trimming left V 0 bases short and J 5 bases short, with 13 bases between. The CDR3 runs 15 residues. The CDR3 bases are TGTGCCAGCAGCTTAGAAAGCTCTGTTGCTTATGGCTACACCTTC. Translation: CASSLESSVAYGYTF.

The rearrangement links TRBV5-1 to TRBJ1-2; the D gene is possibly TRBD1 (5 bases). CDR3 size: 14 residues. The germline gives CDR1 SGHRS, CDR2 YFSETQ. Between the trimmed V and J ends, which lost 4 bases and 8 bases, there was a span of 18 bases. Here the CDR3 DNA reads TGCGCCAGCAGCGCAGATGGGACTGTTGGGGGCTACACCTTC. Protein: CASSADGTVGGYTF.

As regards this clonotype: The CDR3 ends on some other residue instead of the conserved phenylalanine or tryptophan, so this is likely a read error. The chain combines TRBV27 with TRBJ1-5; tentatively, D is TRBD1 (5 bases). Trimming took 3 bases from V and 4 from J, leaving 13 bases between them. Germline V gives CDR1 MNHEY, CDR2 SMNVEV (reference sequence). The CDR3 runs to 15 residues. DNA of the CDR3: TGTGCCAGCAGTTTGGGGCAGAGGGGAAATCAGCCCCAGCATTGT. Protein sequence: CASSLGQRGNQPQHC.

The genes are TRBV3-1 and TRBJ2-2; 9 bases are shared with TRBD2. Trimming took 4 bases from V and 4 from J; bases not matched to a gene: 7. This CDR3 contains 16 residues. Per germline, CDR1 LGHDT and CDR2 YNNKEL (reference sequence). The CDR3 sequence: CASSRLGLASTGELFF. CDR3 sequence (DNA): TGTGCCAGCAGCCGACTGGGACTAGCATCCACCGGGGAGCTGTTTTTT.

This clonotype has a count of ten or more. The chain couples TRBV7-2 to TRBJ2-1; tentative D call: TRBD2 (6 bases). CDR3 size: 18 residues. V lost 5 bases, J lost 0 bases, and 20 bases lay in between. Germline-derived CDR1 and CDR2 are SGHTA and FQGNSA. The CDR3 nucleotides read TGTGCCAGCAGCGTCGCGGGACCCCGATTGAGCTCCTACAATGAGCAGTTCTTC. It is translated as CASSVAGPRLSSYNEQFF.

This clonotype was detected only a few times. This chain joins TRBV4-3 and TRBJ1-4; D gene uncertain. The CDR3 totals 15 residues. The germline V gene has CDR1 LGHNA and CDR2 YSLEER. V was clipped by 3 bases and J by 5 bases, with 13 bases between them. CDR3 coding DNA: TGCGCCAGCAGCCACATCGAGATAGGAAATGAAAAACTGTTTTTT. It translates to CASSHIEIGNEKLFF.

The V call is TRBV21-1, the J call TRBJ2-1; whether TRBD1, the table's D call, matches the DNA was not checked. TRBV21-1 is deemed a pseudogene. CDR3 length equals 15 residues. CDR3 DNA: TGTGCCAGCAGCGACCGGGACAGGGGGTACAATGAGCAGTTCTTC. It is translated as CASSDRDRGYNEQFF.

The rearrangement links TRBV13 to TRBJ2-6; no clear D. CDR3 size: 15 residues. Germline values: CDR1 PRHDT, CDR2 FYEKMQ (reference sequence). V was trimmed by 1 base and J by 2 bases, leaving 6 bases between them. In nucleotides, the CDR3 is TGTGCCAGCAGCTTAGATGGGACTGGGGCCAACGTCCTGACTTTC. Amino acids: CASSLDGTGANVLTF.

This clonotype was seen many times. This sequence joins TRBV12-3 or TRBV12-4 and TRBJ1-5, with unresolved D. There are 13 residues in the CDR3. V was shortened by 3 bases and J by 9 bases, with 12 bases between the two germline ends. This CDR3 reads CASSFSPSRPQHF. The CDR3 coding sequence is TGTGCCAGCAGTTTTTCTCCGAGTCGGCCCCAGCATTTT.

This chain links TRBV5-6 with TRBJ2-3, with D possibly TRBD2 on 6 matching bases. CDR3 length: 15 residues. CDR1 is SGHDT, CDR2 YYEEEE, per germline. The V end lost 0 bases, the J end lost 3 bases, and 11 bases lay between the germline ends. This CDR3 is CASSLAGVVTDTQYF. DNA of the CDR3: TGTGCCAGCAGCTTGGCGGGGGTGGTGACAGATACGCAGTATTTT. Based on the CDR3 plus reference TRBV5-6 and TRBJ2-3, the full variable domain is DAGVTQSPTHLIKTRGQQVTLRCSPKSGHDTVSWYQQALGQGPQFIFQYYEEEERQRGNFPDRFSGHQFPNYSSELNVNALLLGDSALYLCASSLAGVVTDTQYFGPGTRLTVL.

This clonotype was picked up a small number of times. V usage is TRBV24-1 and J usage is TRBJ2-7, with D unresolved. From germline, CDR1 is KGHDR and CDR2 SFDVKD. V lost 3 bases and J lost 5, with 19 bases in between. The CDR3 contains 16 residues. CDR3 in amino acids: CATSDPMSVRKDEQYF. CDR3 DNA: TGTGCCACCAGTGATCCGATGTCGGTACGAAAGGACGAGCAGTACTTC.

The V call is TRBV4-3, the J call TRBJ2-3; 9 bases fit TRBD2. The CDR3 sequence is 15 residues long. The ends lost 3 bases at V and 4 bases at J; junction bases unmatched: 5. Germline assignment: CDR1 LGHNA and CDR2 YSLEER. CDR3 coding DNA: TGCGCCAGCAGCCATGGCGGGGGGGCCCCAGATACGCAGTATTTT. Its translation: CASSHGGGAPDTQYF.

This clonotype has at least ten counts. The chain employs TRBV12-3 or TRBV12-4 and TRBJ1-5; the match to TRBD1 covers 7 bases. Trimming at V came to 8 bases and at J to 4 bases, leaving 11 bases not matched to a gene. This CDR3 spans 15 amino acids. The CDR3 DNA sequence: TGTGCCAGCGGAGAAAGCGGGACAGAAAATCAGCCCCAGCATTTT. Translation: CASGESGTENQPQHF.

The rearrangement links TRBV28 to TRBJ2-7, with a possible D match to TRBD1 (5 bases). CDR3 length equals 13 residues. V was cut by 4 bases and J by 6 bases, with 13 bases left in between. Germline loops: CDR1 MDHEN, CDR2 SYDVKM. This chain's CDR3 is CASSYNSRAEQYF. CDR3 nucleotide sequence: TGTGCCAGCAGTTATAACAGCAGGGCCGAGCAGTACTTC.

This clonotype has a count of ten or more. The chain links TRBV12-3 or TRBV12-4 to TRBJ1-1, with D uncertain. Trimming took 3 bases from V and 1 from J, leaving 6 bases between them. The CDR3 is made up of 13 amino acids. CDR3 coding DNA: TGTGCCAGCAGTTTCGACGGGAACACTGAAGCTTTCTTT. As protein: CASSFDGNTEAFF.

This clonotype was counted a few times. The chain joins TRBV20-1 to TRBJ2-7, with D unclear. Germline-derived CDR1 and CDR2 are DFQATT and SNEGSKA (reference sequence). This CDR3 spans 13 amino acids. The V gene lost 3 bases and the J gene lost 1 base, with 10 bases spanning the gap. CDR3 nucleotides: TGCAGTGCTAGTCTTGGCGAGTCCTACGAGCAGTACTTC. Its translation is CSASLGESYEQYF.